What follows are 5 T cell receptor beta chains derived from one specimen sequenced in a study of blood T cell repertoires in COVID-19. The repertoire was sequenced with immunoSEQ multiplex PCR; TCRdb's copy has only in-frame clones and lacks some. The data show fewer than 250,000 clones, around 85% seen once. The sample was peripheral blood. The receptors were sampled from a woman in her 70s with acute or convalescent COVID-19.

This chain connects TRBV6-5 to TRBJ2-5; the D gene is possibly TRBD1 (6 bases). The CDR3 length is 13 residues. V was cut by 4 bases and J by 1 base, with 7 bases left in between. In germline, CDR1 is MNHEY, CDR2 SVGAGI. The CDR3 region is CASSSTGQETQYF. The CDR3 nucleotides are TGTGCCAGCAGTTCGACAGGCCAAGAGACCCAGTACTTC.

Of note for this clone: The sample carries other DNA sequences with the same CDR3. CDR3 sequence: CASSSGQGGNSPLHF. The CDR3 bases are TGTGCCAGCAGCTCGGGACAGGGAGGTAATTCACCCCTCCACTTT. The chain recombines TRBV5-4 with TRBJ1-6, with 9 bases that match TRBD1. The ends lost 3 bases at V and 6 bases at J; junction bases unmatched: 4. The CDR3 is 15 amino acids. The germline V gene has CDR1 SGHNT and CDR2 YYREEE (reference sequence).

The chain joins TRBV10-3 to TRBJ2-3, with TRBD2 matching over 9 bases. With V trimmed by 6 bases and J by 0 bases, 4 bases remained unmatched. The germline CDR1 and CDR2 sequences are ENHRY and SYGVKD. This CDR3 is built from 15 residues. CDR3 protein: CAIRPSGVSTDTQYF. For the CDR3, the DNA is TGTGCCATCAGACCTAGCGGGGTAAGCACAGATACGCAGTATTTT.

The chain is built from TRBV7-6 and TRBJ1-1; 7 nucleotides agree with TRBD1. The CDR3 extends over 14 amino acids. The germline CDR1 and CDR2 sequences are SGHVS and FNYEAQ. V lost 5 bases and J lost 3; bases outside the gene matches: 6. CDR3 sequence: CASSGRGLDTEAFF. The CDR3 DNA follows: TGTGCCAGCAGCGGAAGGGGGCTGGACACTGAAGCTTTCTTT.

This chain uses TRBV14 with TRBJ1-1; D gene unclear. Trimming removed 0 bases from V and 4 bases from J, with 9 bases in between. This CDR3 comprises 14 residues. Germline CDR1 SGHDN, CDR2 FVKESK. Here the CDR3 reads CASSQEVAGTEAFF. The CDR3 DNA follows: TGTGCCAGCAGCCAAGAAGTGGCAGGCACTGAAGCTTTCTTT.